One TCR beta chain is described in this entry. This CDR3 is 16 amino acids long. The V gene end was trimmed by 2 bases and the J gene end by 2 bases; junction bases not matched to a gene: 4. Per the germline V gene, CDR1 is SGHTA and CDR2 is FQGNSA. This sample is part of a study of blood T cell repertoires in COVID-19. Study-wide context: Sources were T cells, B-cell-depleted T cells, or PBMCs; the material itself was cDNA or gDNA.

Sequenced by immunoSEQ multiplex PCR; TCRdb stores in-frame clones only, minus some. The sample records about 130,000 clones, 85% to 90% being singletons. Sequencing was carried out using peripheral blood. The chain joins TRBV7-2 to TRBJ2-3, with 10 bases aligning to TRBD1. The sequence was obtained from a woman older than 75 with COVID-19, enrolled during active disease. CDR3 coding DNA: TGTGCCAGCAGCTTAAATGGGACAGGGGTCACAGATACGCAGTATTTT. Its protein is CASSLNGTGVTDTQYF.